The 16 T cell receptor beta chains given below trace back to one sample, sequenced in a study of blood T cell repertoires in COVID-19. The data were produced by immunoSEQ multiplex PCR, yet TCRdb's version contains in-frame clones alone and is incomplete. Here the sample spans about 200,000 clones, about nine tenths being singletons. The specimen sequenced was peripheral blood. The receptors originated from a woman in her 70s with acute or convalescent COVID-19.

This clone showed up just once. The gene calls are TRBV18 and TRBJ2-7; 8 bases fit TRBD1. V trimming: 3 bases; J trimming: 2 bases; junction bases outside the gene matches: 9. CDR1 and CDR2 from the germline V gene are KGHSH and LQKENI. This CDR3 has 16 residues. This chain's CDR3 is CASSPPIGQGTYEQYF. The CDR3 coding sequence is TGTGCCAGCTCACCGCCAATCGGACAGGGCACCTACGAGCAGTACTTC.

This clone was detected a few times. Within the sample, other DNA sequences also encode this same CDR3. V usage is TRBV11-3 and J usage is TRBJ2-1; no firm D call. The V end was cut by 1 base, the J end by 5 bases, with 6 bases between. The CDR3 has 13 residues. Per germline, CDR1 SGHNT and CDR2 YENEEA. In DNA, the CDR3 is TGTGCCAGCAGCTTAGGCGGCCACAATGAGCAGTTCTTC. Translating gives CASSLGGHNEQFF.

The J gene is TRBJ1-5, the V gene TRBV27; 8 nucleotides match TRBD1. This CDR3 has 14 residues. V gave up 6 bases and J gave up 6 bases; unmatched junction bases: 7. Germline lookup yields CDR1 MNHEY and CDR2 SMNVEV (reference sequence). The CDR3 here is CASSVGQGGQPQHF. Here the CDR3 DNA reads TGTGCCAGCAGCGTTGGACAGGGCGGTCAGCCCCAGCATTTT.

The chain joins TRBV6-6 to TRBJ2-1, with TRBD2 identical over 10 bases. The CDR3 spans 15 residues. The germline V gene has CDR1 MNHNY and CDR2 SVGAGI (reference sequence). The ends lost 2 bases at V and 6 bases at J; junction bases unmatched: 4. The CDR3 region is CASSYGTSDLNEQFF. CDR3 sequence (DNA): TGTGCCAGCAGTTACGGGACTAGCGACCTCAATGAGCAGTTCTTC.

CDR3 DNA sequence: TGCGCCAGCAGCCTCCGGACAGGGGGCGGTTCACCCCTCCACTTT. It codes for CASSLRTGGGSPLHF. V usage is TRBV5-1 and J usage is TRBJ1-6, with 11 positions matching TRBD1. V shed 4 bases and J 9 bases; nucleotides not matched to a gene: 6. The CDR3 has 15 residues. In germline, CDR1 is SGHRS, CDR2 YFSETQ. Drawing the rest from reference TRBV5-1 and TRBJ1-6, the complete variable domain is KAGVTQTPRYLIKTRGQQVTLSCSPISGHRSVSWYQQTPGQGLQFLFEYFSETQRNKGNFPGRFSGRQFSNSRSEMNVSTLELGDSALYLCASSLRTGGGSPLHFGNGTRLTVT.

The rearrangement joins TRBV11-2 to TRBJ2-7; 8 nucleotides match TRBD1. The CDR3 loop spans 15 amino acids. CDR1 SGHAT and CDR2 FQNNGV come from the germline V gene. V gave up 0 bases and J gave up 2 bases; unmatched junction bases: 3. CDR3 loop: CASSLESTGAYEQYF. The CDR3 DNA is TGTGCCAGCAGCTTAGAATCGACAGGGGCCTACGAGCAGTACTTC.

This chain uses TRBV27 with TRBJ2-7, with 7 nucleotides matching TRBD1. The germline V gene has CDR1 MNHEY and CDR2 SMNVEV (reference sequence). Trimming took 5 bases from V and 4 from J; bases not matched to a gene: 8. The CDR3 length is 14 residues. The CDR3 DNA is TGTGCCAGCAGTATGACAGGGACGATATACGAGCAGTACTTC. Its translation: CASSMTGTIYEQYF.

For this clone: It is likely a read error, because the conserved phenylalanine at the end of the CDR3 is missing. Because the CDR3's place on the DNA is in doubt, the DNA is left out and the CDR3 is given as listed by TCRdb. This sequence joins TRBV6-1 and TRBJ2-7; no DNA check was done on the table's D call, TRBD1. From germline, CDR1 is MNHNS and CDR2 SASEGT. The CDR3 adds up to 11 amino acids, both ends counted. The CDR3 loop is CASSDPGQTFI.

The chain is built from TRBV5-1 and TRBJ2-5, with TRBD1 identical over 12 bases. The ends lost 4 bases at V and 5 bases at J; junction bases unmatched: 6. The CDR3 sequence is 15 residues long. Germline V CDR1 and CDR2: SGHRS, YFSETQ. The CDR3 DNA follows: TGCGCCAGCAGCCCGGGACAGGGGGCGAGGGAGACCCAGTACTTC. Translating gives CASSPGQGARETQYF. The full variable domain, rest sourced from reference TRBV5-1 and TRBJ2-5, is KAGVTQTPRYLIKTRGQQVTLSCSPISGHRSVSWYQQTPGQGLQFLFEYFSETQRNKGNFPGRFSGRQFSNSRSEMNVSTLELGDSALYLCASSPGQGARETQYFGPGTRLLVL.

The chain is built from TRBV6-5 and TRBJ1-1, with D perhaps matching TRBD1 (6 bases). Germline CDR1 MNHEY, CDR2 SVGAGI. V gave up 5 bases and J gave up 0 bases, with 13 bases separating them. This CDR3 spans 15 amino acids. This chain's CDR3 is CASSILGQMNTEAFF. DNA for the CDR3: TGTGCCAGCAGTATACTAGGACAGATGAACACTGAAGCTTTCTTT.

V usage is TRBV6-1 and J usage is TRBJ1-1; 7 bases are a match to TRBD1. The junction had 5 bases not matched to a gene; V was cut back by 2 bases and J by 5 bases. Germline loops: CDR1 MNHNS, CDR2 SASEGT. The length of the CDR3 is 14 residues. DNA of the CDR3: TGTGCCAGCAGTGAACAGGGGGTTAGGACTGAAGCTTTCTTT. This codes for CASSEQGVRTEAFF.

This clone was counted a few times. The chain links TRBV10-3 to TRBJ2-2; the D gene is possibly TRBD1 (6 bases). CDR1 is ENHRY, CDR2 SYGVKD, per germline. This CDR3 comprises 13 residues. V was cut by 3 bases and J by 8 bases, with 10 bases left in between. The CDR3 coding sequence is TGTGCCATCAGTGAAGGGGGTCTGGGGGAGCTGTTTTTT. Translated: CAISEGGLGELFF.

This clone was observed a single time. The genes are TRBV27 and TRBJ2-5, with TRBD2 matching over 9 bases. V dropped 10 bases and J dropped 5; count of bases not matched to a gene: 8. From germline, CDR1 is MNHEY and CDR2 SMNVEV (reference sequence). This CDR3 region has 13 residues. CDR3 amino acids: CATSGTSMETQYF. In DNA, the CDR3 is TGTGCCACCTCCGGGACTAGCATGGAGACCCAGTACTTC.

The chain has TRBV2 and TRBJ2-5; 9 bases agree with TRBD1. V lost 8 bases to trimming and J lost 4 bases; unmatched junction nucleotides: 11. The germline CDR1 and CDR2 sequences are SNHLY and FYNNEI. The CDR3 runs to 15 residues. DNA for the CDR3: TGTGCCAGCTCACCGGGACAGGGTCAAGCAGAGACCCAGTACTTC. Encoded protein: CASSPGQGQAETQYF.

This clone was found once. The chain recombines TRBV9 with TRBJ1-2, with D maybe TRBD1 (6 bases). Germline V gene data show CDR1 as SGDLS and CDR2 as YYNGEE. V was clipped by 0 bases and J by 6 bases, with 12 bases between them. This CDR3 region has 14 residues. The CDR3 sequence is CASSVVGAGHGYTF. The CDR3 DNA is TGTGCCAGCAGCGTAGTGGGGGCAGGGCATGGCTACACCTTC.

This chain uses TRBV19 with TRBJ2-4, with a possible D match to TRBD1 (7 bases). Germline CDR1 LNHDA, CDR2 SQIVND (reference sequence). V was clipped by 1 base and J by 2 bases, with 15 bases between them. This CDR3 is 17 amino acids long. The CDR3 region has the DNA TGTGCCAGTAGTATAGTATCAGGGGGGAGGACCAAAAACATTCAGTACTTC. It encodes CASSIVSGGRTKNIQYF.